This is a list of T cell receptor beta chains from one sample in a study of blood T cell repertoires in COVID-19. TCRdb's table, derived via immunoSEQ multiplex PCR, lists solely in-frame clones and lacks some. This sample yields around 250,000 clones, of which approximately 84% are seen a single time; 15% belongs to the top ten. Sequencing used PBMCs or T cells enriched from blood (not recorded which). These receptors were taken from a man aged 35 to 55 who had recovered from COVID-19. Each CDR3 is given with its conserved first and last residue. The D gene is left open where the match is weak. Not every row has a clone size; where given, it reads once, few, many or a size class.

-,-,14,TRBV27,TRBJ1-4,CASSLQGNNEKLFF,TGTGCCAGCAGTTTACAGGGGAATAATGAAAAACTGTTTTTT
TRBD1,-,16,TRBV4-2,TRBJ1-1,CASSQRTGGTDTEAFF,TGTGCCAGCAGCCAGAGGACAGGGGGAACGGACACTGAAGCTTTCTTT
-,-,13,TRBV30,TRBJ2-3,CAWSVGDTDTQYF,TGTGCCTGGAGTGTCGGAGACACAGATACGCAGTATTTT
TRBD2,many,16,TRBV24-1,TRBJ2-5,CATSDPLAGGQETQYF,TGTGCCACCAGTGATCCACTAGCGGGGGGGCAAGAGACCCAGTACTTC
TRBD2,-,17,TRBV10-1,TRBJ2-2,CASSEGTSGGNTGELFF,TGCGCCAGCAGTGAAGGGACTAGCGGGGGGAACACCGGGGAGCTGTTTTTT
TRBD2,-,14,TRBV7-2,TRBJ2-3,CASSNGLAADTQYF,TGTGCCAGCAGCAACGGACTAGCGGCAGATACGCAGTATTTT
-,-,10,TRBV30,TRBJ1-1,CAWSVQEAFF,TGTGCCTGGAGTGTACAAGAAGCTTTCTTT
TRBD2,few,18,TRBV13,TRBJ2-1,CASSSGTSGLGLYNEQFF,TGTGCCAGCAGCTCCGGGACTAGCGGGCTGGGGCTCTACAATGAGCAGTTCTTC
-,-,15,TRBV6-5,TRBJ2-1,CATERTGGGVYEQFF,TGTGCCACCGAAAGAACAGGAGGAGGGGTCTATGAGCAGTTCTTC
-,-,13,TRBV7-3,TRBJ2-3,CASSLARTDTQYF,TGTGCCAGCAGCTTGGCTCGCACAGATACGCAGTATTTT
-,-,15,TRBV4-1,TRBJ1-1,CASSQGRGMNTEAFF,TGCGCCAGCAGCCAAGGCAGAGGCATGAACACTGAAGCTTTCTTT
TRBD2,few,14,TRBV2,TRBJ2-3,CASGPSGRSDTQYF,TGTGCCAGCGGGCCTAGCGGGAGGTCCGATACGCAGTATTTT
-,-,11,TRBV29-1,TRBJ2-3,CSVEATDTQYF,TGCAGCGTTGAAGCAACAGATACGCAGTATTTT
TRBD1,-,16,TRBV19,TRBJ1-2,CASTMDRAASVYGYTF,TGTGCCAGTACCATGGACAGGGCCGCCTCCGTTTATGGCTACACCTTC
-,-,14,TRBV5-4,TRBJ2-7,CASSSRRSSYEQYF,TGTGCCAGCAGCTCTAGGAGAAGCTCCTACGAGCAGTACTTC
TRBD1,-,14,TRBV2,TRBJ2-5,CASSSGTGMETQYF,TGTGCCAGTTCCTCCGGGACAGGGATGGAGACCCAGTACTTC